This T cell receptor beta chain was found in a study of T-cell memory formation after mild COVID-19. Germline V gene data show CDR1 as SGHVS and CDR2 as FNYEAQ. This CDR3 spans 15 amino acids. The J segment lost 3 bases and the V segment lost 5 bases, leaving 7 bases of the junction unmatched. MiXCR was run by TCRdb on the 5' RACE reads, yielding one entry per CDR3 protein. The sample contains 50,000 to 70,000 distinct CDR3 sequences, 12% of which appear only once. This chain uses TRBV7-6 with TRBJ2-3; 8 bases line up with TRBD1. The sample consisted of PBMCs or a T cell subset sorted from them (not recorded which). The TCR sequence derives from a man aged 18 to 35 who had mild COVID-19 (a few samples of this study predate the infection). Cell type and time point are not known. The CDR3 protein is CASSTTDRATDTQYF. In nucleotides, the CDR3 is TGTGCCAGCAGCACTACGGACAGGGCGACAGATACGCAGTATTTT.